This TCR beta chain is drawn from a study of shared clonotypes between healthy human individuals. Study summary: Contributing individuals were a couple of females and three males aged 18 to 49. Study-wide results and caveats: Sharing across a few donors was seen in 4% to 5.5% of naive CD4 clonotypes.

V lost 4 bases and J lost 0, with 13 bases in between. The CDR3 runs 15 residues. Germline CDR1 is MNHNS and CDR2 is SASEGT. A word on this clone: Its antigen is unidentified.

The deep-level immunoSEQ assay was used. For every subset, genomic DNA was evenly distributed across several immunoSEQ plates. The table came from immunoSEQ multiplex PCR; TCRdb's copy has only in-frame clones and leaves some out. The sample consists of 2 million to 2.5 million clones, more than 90% of them appearing once. The sample was naive CD4+ T cells sorted from blood. Subset meaning: CD45RA+ positively selected. The origin of this receptor is a man between 18 and 35 years old in good health. The J gene is TRBJ2-7, the V gene TRBV6-1, with D possibly being TRBD1 (6 bases). The CDR3 loop is CASSGTGLNSYEQYF. The CDR3 DNA is TGTGCCAGCAGTGGAACAGGGTTGAACTCCTACGAGCAGTACTTC.